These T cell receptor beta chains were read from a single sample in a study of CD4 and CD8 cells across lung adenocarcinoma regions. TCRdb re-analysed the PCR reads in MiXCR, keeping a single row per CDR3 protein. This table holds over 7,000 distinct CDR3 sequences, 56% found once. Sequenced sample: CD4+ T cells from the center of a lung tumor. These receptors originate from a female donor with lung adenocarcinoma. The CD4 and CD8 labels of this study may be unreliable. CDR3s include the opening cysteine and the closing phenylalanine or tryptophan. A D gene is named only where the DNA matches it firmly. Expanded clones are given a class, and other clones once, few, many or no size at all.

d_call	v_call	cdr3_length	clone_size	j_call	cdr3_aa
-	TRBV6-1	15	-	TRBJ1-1	CASSGWVMGSTEAFF
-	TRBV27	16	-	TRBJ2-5	CASAGRGGGGQETQYF
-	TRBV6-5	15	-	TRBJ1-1	CASSYGGGGGTEAFF
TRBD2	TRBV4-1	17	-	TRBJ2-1	CASSQDGAGGQGNEQFF
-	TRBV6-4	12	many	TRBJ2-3	CASSEASRTQYF
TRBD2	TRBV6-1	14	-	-	CASSRDYRSYEQYF
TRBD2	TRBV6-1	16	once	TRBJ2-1	CASSPRTSGRVGEQFF
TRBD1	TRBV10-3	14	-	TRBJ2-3	CAISEGQGADTQYF
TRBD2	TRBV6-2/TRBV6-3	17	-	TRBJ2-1	CASSYSTTSGPYNEQFF
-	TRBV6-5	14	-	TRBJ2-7	CASTWQQGFHEQYF
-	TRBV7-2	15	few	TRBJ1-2	CASSLTRQSWSGYTF
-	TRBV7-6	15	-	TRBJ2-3	CASSFGAAFTDTQYF
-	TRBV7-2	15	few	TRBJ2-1	CASSFTGASYNEQFF
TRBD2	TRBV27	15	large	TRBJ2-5	CASSLRPGGQETQYF
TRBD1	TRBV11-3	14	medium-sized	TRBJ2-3	CASSGQGGSDTQYF
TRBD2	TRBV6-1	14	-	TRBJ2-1	CASGVAGAYNEQFF
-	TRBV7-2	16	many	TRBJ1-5	CASSLLPTGQNQPQHF
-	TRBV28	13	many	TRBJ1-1	CASTRGRISEAFF
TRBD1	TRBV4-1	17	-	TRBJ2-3	CASSVVPLQGGTDTQYF
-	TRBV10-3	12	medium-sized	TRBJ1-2	CAISDGTSGYTF
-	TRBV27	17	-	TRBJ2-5	CASSAGLAGGIQETQYF
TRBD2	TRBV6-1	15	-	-	CASSESTGGRETQYF
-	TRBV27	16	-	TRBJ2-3	CASGGRVGGGTDTQYF
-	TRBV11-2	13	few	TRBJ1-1	CASSYTGQTEAFF
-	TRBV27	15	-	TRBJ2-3	CASNDLPLESKTQYF
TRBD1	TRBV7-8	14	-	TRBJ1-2	CASSPRTGGGGYTF
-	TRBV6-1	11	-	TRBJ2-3	CASKDKNTQYF
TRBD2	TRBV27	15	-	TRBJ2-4	CASTNLGGGGNVLYF
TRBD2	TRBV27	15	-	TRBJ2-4	CGGGNGGGEGNTQYF
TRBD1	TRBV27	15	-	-	CASMDRGLKGETQYF
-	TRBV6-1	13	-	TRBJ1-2	CASRSGLDYGYTF
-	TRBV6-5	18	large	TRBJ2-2	CASSLNTETIVNTGELFF
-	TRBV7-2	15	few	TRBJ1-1	CASSLADHRDTEAFF
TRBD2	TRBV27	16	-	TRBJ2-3	CASSSRGVGGKNIQYF
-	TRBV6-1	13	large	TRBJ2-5	CASSEVRWETQYF
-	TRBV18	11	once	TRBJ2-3	CASSPENTQYF
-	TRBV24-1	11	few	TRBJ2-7	CATSDSYEQYF
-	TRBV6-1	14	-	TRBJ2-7	CASRETTGWYEQYF
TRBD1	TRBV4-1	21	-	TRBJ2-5	CASSQVPYLSTRQGRRETQYF
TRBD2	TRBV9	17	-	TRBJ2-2	CASSVGVGGSVSGELFF
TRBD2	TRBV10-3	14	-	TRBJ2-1	CAIYLAGVGNEQFF
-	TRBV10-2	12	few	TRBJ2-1	CASRGSMNEQFF
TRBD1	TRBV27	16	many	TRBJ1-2	CASSLDRAGGNYGYTF
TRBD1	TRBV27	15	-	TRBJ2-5	CASSLHRGRGETQYF
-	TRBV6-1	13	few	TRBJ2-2	CASSIQGTGELFF
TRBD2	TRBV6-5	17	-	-	CASSLGRGGTVRYEQYF
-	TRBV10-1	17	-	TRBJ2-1	CASSEKEAQNSYNEQFF
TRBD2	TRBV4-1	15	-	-	CASSEAGGSPETQYF
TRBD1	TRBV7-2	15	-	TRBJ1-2	CASSLDGTGHYGYTF
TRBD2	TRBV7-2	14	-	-	CASSLERLAAEQYF
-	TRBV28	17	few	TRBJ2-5	CASSLLPGRGIQETQYF